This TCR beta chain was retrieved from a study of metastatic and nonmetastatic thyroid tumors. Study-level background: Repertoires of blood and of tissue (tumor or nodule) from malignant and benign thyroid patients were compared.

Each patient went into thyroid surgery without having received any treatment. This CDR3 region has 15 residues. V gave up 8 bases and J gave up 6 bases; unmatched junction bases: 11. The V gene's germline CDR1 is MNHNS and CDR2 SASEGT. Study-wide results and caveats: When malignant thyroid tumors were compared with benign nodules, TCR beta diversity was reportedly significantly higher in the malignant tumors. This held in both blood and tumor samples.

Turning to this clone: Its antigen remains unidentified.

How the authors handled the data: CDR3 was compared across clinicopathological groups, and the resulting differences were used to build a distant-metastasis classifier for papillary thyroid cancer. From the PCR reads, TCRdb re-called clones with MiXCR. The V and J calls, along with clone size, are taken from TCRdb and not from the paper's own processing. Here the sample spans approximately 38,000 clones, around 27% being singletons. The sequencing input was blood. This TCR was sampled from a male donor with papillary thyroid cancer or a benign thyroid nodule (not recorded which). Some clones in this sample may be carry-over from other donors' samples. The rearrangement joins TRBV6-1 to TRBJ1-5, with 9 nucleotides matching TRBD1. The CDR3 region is CASQEYRGLSQPQHF. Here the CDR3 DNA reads TGTGCCAGCCAGGAATACAGGGGGCTAAGTCAGCCCCAGCATTTT.